A selection of T cell receptor beta chains follows, all from one sample in a study of T cell responses to AZD1222 COVID-19 vaccine. Libraries were prepared by immunoSEQ multiplex PCR; TCRdb keeps only in-frame clonotypes and omits some of them. The sample includes tens of thousands of clones, 70% to 80% seen only once; the top ten take more than 3%. The starting material was peripheral blood, obtained 28 days after the second AZD1222 dose. These receptors were collected from an adult who received the AZD1222 COVID-19 vaccine. The CDR3 runs from the conserved cysteine through the conserved F or W. D genes are given only for firm matches. Clone sizes are given selectively: once, few, many, or a class where the clone is expanded.

clone size,J gene,D gene,V gene,CDR3 protein,CDR3 DNA
NA,TRBJ2-2,TRBD1,TRBV5-4,CASSLGTGMNTGELFF,TGTGCCAGCAGCTTGGGGACAGGGATGAACACCGGGGAGCTGTTTTTT
NA,TRBJ2-2,TRBD2,TRBV5-1,CASSSSSGGYTGELFF,TGCGCCAGCAGCAGTTCTAGCGGGGGGTACACCGGGGAGCTGTTTTTT
few,TRBJ1-2,TRBD1,TRBV5-6,CASSRLQGAGYGYTF,TGTGCCAGCAGTCGGCTTCAGGGGGCAGGCTATGGCTACACCTTC
NA,TRBJ2-2,NA,TRBV7-9,CASSSRRAGELFF,TGTGCCAGCAGCTCTAGACGGGCAGGGGAGCTGTTTTTT
NA,TRBJ1-5,NA,TRBV7-5,CARSSQGNNQPQHF,TGTGCCAGAAGCTCACAGGGAAACAATCAGCCCCAGCATTTT
NA,TRBJ2-1,NA,TRBV18,CASSPLQDSYNEQFF,TGTGCCAGCTCACCCCTCCAGGACAGCTACAATGAGCAGTTCTTC
NA,TRBJ2-1,TRBD2,TRBV10-3,CATERTSGGEAAYNEQFF,TGTGCCACCGAAAGGACTAGCGGGGGGGAAGCTGCCTACAATGAGCAGTTCTTC
NA,TRBJ2-7,TRBD2,TRBV7-8,CASSFSGLAAGRSYEQYF,TGTGCCAGCAGCTTTTCAGGACTAGCGGCGGGTAGGTCCTACGAGCAGTACTTC
NA,TRBJ1-1,NA,TRBV5-5,CASSLDIGSAEAFF,TGTGCCAGCAGCTTGGATATCGGATCCGCTGAAGCTTTCTTT
once,TRBJ2-1,NA,TRBV7-2,CASSLAGHEQFF,TGTGCCAGCAGCTTAGCAGGTCATGAGCAGTTCTTC
NA,TRBJ2-7,TRBD2,TRBV6-2/TRBV6-3,CASSPGLATYEQYF,TGTGCCAGCAGCCCGGGACTAGCGACCTACGAGCAGTACTTC
NA,TRBJ1-6,NA,TRBV27,CASSFTGILNSPLHF,TGTGCCAGCAGTTTCACAGGCATTCTTAATTCCCCCCTCCACTTT
NA,TRBJ2-1,NA,TRBV6-5,CASKATGYNEQFF,TGTGCCAGCAAGGCTACAGGATACAATGAGCAGTTCTTC